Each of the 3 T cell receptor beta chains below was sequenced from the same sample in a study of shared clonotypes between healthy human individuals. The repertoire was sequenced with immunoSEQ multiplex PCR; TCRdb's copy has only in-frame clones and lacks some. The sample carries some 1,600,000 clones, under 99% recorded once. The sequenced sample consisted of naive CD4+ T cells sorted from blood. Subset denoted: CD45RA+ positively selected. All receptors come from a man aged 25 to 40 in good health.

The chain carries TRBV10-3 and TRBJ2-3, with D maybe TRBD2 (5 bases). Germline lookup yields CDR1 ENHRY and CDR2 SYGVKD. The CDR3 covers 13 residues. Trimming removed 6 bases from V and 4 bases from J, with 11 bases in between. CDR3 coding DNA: TGTGCCATCAGCGGTGGGAGTTCAGATACGCAGTATTTT. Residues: CAISGGSSDTQYF.

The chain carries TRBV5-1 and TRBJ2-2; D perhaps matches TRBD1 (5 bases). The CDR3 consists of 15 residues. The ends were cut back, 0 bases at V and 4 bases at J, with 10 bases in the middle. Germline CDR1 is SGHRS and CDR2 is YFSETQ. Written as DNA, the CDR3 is TGCGCCAGCAGCTTGGATGGGGCGACCACCGGGGAGCTGTTTTTT. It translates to CASSLDGATTGELFF.

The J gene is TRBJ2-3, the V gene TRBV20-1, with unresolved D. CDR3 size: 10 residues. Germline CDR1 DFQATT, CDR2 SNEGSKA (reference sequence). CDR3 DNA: TGCGCCCACAGTATAGATACGCAGTATTTT. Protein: CAHSIDTQYF.